What follows are 32 T cell receptor delta chains derived from one specimen sequenced in a study of gamma-delta chains in newborns, infants, children. TCRdb re-called the reads with CATT. Among about 6,900 delta-chain clones listed, 2% to 2.5% were seen once. Sequenced material: blood. These receptors were obtained from a child who was a newborn, infant or young child, either healthy, febrile or measles-vaccinated (not recorded which).

In regard to this clone: The protein in this entry is translated from the DNA; at residue 11 it differs from the protein listed in TCRdb. The rearrangement uses TRDV3 and TRDJ3; perhaps TRDD3 as D (8 bases). The V end was cut by 3 bases, the J end by 2 bases, with 26 bases between. Germline V gives CDR1 TVYSNPD, CDR2 GDNSRS (reference sequence). The CDR3 consists of 20 residues. The CDR3: CAFISYAWGMPAWDTRQMFF. The DNA of the CDR3 is TGTGCCTTCATTTCCTACGCATGGGGGATGCCTGCCTGGGACACCCGACAGATGTTTTTC.

On this clone: This DNA translates differently at residue 10 from the TCRdb protein, which is that of a much larger clone; a read error is likely, and the protein shown is the DNA's own translation. The rearrangement uses TRDV2 and TRDJ3; D might be TRDD3 (6 bases). The CDR3 sequence is 17 residues long. Germline lookup yields CDR1 GEAIGNYY and CDR2 EKD. This CDR3 reads CACDPTGPSLDTRQMFF. The CDR3 DNA sequence: TGTGCCTGTGACCCTACTGGGCCCTCCTTGGACACCCGACAGATGTTTTTC.

There are a few counts of this clone. The TCRdb protein comes from a much larger clone and disagrees with this DNA's translation at residue 7, likely due to a read error; the protein given here is derived from the DNA. The rearrangement links TRDV2 to TRDJ3; TRDD3 agrees at 7 bases. Germline CDR1 is GEAIGNYY and CDR2 is EKD. CDR3 size: 20 residues. With V trimmed by 3 bases and J by 0 bases, 13 bases remained unmatched. CDR3 amino acids: CACDSSRGMHSSWDTRQMFF. The CDR3 DNA reads TGTGCCTGTGACTCTTCCCGGGGGATGCACAGCTCCTGGGACACCCGACAGATGTTTTTC.

This clone has only a few counts. TCRdb assigns this DNA the protein of a much larger clone, which departs from its translation at residue 7; this likely reflects a read error, and the protein shown comes from translating the DNA. The genes are TRDV3 and TRDJ3, with 8 bases that match TRDD3. This CDR3 has 17 residues. The V and J ends lost 3 bases and 2 bases, in that order; junction bases with no gene match: 9. Per the germline V gene, CDR1 is TVYSNPD and CDR2 is GDNSRS (reference sequence). Here the CDR3 reads CAFPGDKHPWDTRQMFF. In DNA, the CDR3 is TGTGCCTTCCCGGGGGATAAGCACCCCTGGGACACCCGACAGATGTTTTTC.

For this clone: The protein TCRdb gives is from a much larger clone and does not agree with this DNA's translation at residue 4, likely a read error; the protein shown here comes from the DNA. V is TRDV2 and J is TRDJ2, with TRDD3 identical over 10 bases. The CDR3 has 18 residues. V dropped 5 bases and J dropped 0; count of bases not matched to a gene: 11. Germline CDR1 and CDR2: GEAIGNYY and EKD. The CDR3 DNA sequence: TGTGCCTGTGTCCCGAGGGGGGATACGACCTCTTTGACAGCACAACTCTTCTTT. Its translation is CACVPRGDTTSLTAQLFF.

In regard to this clone: This DNA translates differently at residue 5 from the TCRdb protein, which is that of a much larger clone; a read error is likely, and the protein shown is the DNA's own translation. The chain links TRDV2 to TRDJ3; 11 nucleotides line up with TRDD3. Germline lookup yields CDR1 GEAIGNYY and CDR2 EKD. The CDR3 is 20 residues long. V gave up 3 bases and J gave up 0 bases; unmatched junction bases: 9. CDR3 amino acids: CACDSAGTGGYSWDTRQMFF. The CDR3 DNA follows: TGTGCCTGTGACTCCGCGGGGACTGGGGGATACTCCTGGGACACCCGACAGATGTTTTTC.

This clone showed up just a few times. TCRdb's protein, taken from a much larger clone, differs from this DNA's translation at residue 7, likely owing to a read error; the protein displayed comes from the DNA. This rearrangement joins TRDV2 to TRDJ2; no clear D. CDR1 GEAIGNYY and CDR2 EKD come from the germline V gene. Trimming stripped 1 base from V and 0 bases from J, with 14 bases between. The CDR3 spans 17 residues. The CDR3 region has the DNA TGTGCCTGTGACACGGTGGAGGGACACGCTTTGACAGCACAACTCTTCTTT. This sequence encodes CACDTVEGHALTAQLFF.

A remark on this clone: The amino acid sequence in TCRdb belongs to a much larger clone and departs from this DNA's translation at residue 8, likely a sequencing read error; the sequence shown is translated from the DNA. The same CDR3 can be traced to other DNA sequences in this sample. The chain is built from TRDV2 and TRDJ3; D may be TRDD3 (6 bases). Trimming left V 1 base short and J 0 bases short, with 12 bases between. The V gene's germline CDR1 is GEAIGNYY and CDR2 EKD. The CDR3 has 18 residues. CDR3 nucleotide sequence: TGTGCCTGTGACACTGGGGGCACGAGCTCCTGGGACACCCGACAGATGTTTTTC. It translates to CACDTGGTSSWDTRQMFF.

This clone was seen more than once but under ten times. A much larger clonotype is one base distant, so this may be a read error. Within the sample, other DNA sequences also encode this same CDR3. CDR3 sequence (DNA): TGTGCCTGTGACACCTTGGGGGCCAAGGTCTCCTGGGACACCCGACAGATGTTTTTC. As protein: CACDTLGAKVSWDTRQMFF. The chain joins TRDV2 to TRDJ3; D perhaps matches TRDD3 (6 bases). Germline CDR1 reads GEAIGNYY; CDR2 reads EKD. V was pared by 0 bases and J by 0 bases, with 14 bases between. The CDR3 contains 19 residues.

Comment on this clone: For this DNA, TCRdb reports the protein of a much larger clone, which diverges at residue 10, most likely from a read error; the protein presented here is translated directly from the DNA. V gene TRDV2 combines with J gene TRDJ3, with 9 bases aligning to TRDD3. The J segment lost 6 bases and the V segment lost 3 bases, leaving 8 bases of the junction unmatched. Per the germline V gene, CDR1 is GEAIGNYY and CDR2 is EKD. The CDR3 sequence is 17 residues long. The chain's CDR3 is CACDPVGGYLDTRQMFF. Here the CDR3 DNA reads TGTGCCTGTGACCCCGTCGGGGGATACTTGGACACCCGACAGATGTTTTTC.

This clone is categorized as medium-sized (0.01 to 0.1%). The rearrangement joins TRDV2 to TRDJ1; 10 nucleotides match TRDD3. Germline CDR1 is GEAIGNYY and CDR2 is EKD. V shed 3 bases, J shed 2 bases, and the junction held 5 bases outside the gene matches. CDR3 length: 15 amino acids. The CDR3 loop is CACDSLLGDTDKLIF. CDR3 bases: TGTGCCTGTGACTCGTTACTGGGGGATACCGATAAACTCATCTTT.

Turning to this clone: This may stem from a read error, because a much larger clone lies one nucleotide away. Other DNA sequences in the sample encode the same CDR3. The chain combines TRAV29/DV5 with TRDJ3; 8 bases match TRDD3. This CDR3 region has 18 residues. CDR1 is NSMFDY and CDR2 is ISSIKDK in the germline V gene. CDR3 DNA: TGTGCGGCAAGCGCGTTAGGGGGATACTCCTGGGACACCCGACAGATGTTTTTC. The encoded protein is CAASALGGYSWDTRQMFF.

This clone was found a few times. A read error is the likely source, as a far larger clone sits one nucleotide away. The rearrangement links TRDV2 to TRDJ3, with 11 bases identical to TRDD3. The germline gives CDR1 GEAIGNYY, CDR2 EKD. The CDR3 is made up of 21 amino acids. Here the CDR3 DNA reads TGTGCCTGTGACACCGTACTGGGGGATATTCCTAGCTCCTGGGGCACCCGACAGATGTTTTTC. It translates to CACDTVLGDIPSSWGTRQMFF.

Regarding this clone: The listed TCRdb protein conflicts with the DNA translation at residue 12, and the protein shown is translated directly from the DNA. The rearrangement joins TRDV2 to TRDJ1; 9 positions agree with TRDD3. The V segment lost 1 base and the J segment 11 bases; nucleotides outside the gene matches: 13. CDR1 and CDR2 from the germline V gene are GEAIGNYY and EKD. The CDR3 runs to 15 residues. The chain's CDR3 is CACDTVRGIPGNLIF. CDR3 bases: TGTGCCTGTGACACGGTCAGGGGGATACCCGGTAACCTCATCTTT.

Comment on this clone: The likely explanation is a read error, given a far larger clone one base away. The V call is TRDV2, the J call TRDJ3; TRDD3 agrees at 10 bases. Germline lookup yields CDR1 GEAIGNYY and CDR2 EKD. The CDR3 extends over 18 amino acids. The V segment lost 2 bases and the J segment 1 base; nucleotides outside the gene matches: 4. CDR3 loop: CACDIGGYASWDTRQMFF. CDR3 bases: TGTGCCTGTGACATCGGGGGATACGCGTCCTGGGACACCCGACAGATGTTTTTC.

This clone has more than one count but fewer than ten. It may be a read error: a sequence one base away is much more abundant. The chain has TRDV2 and TRDJ3; TRDD3 agrees at 7 bases. The V and J ends lost 0 bases and 0 bases, in that order; junction bases with no gene match: 13. Germline V lookup: CDR1 GEAIGNYY, CDR2 EKD. CDR3 length: 21 amino acids. In DNA, the CDR3 is TGTGCCTGTGACACCGGCGTACTGGGGAGCCTTAGCTCCTGGGACACCCGACAGATGTTTTTC. Translating gives CACDTGVLGSLSSWDTRQMFF.

This clone came up a few times. For this DNA, TCRdb reports the protein of a much larger clone, which diverges at residue 12, most likely from a read error; the protein presented here is translated directly from the DNA. The chain joins TRDV2 to TRDJ3; the match to TRDD3 covers 10 bases. The J segment lost 2 bases and the V segment lost 3 bases, leaving 12 bases of the junction unmatched. CDR1 and CDR2 from the germline V gene are GEAIGNYY and EKD. The length of the CDR3 is 20 residues. The CDR3 reads CACDRVLGDGSPWDTRQMFF. CDR3 coding DNA: TGTGCCTGTGACCGTGTACTGGGGGATGGGAGCCCCTGGGACACCCGACAGATGTTTTTC.

This clone was detected only a few times. The mismatch at residue 13 between this DNA's translation and the TCRdb protein of a much larger clone likely reflects a read error; the protein shown is translated from the DNA. The chain carries TRDV2 and TRDJ1; possible D gene TRDD3, 6 bases. CDR1 GEAIGNYY and CDR2 EKD come from the germline V gene. This CDR3 region has 14 residues. The CDR3 sequence is CACDALIRADKLTF. CDR3 in DNA: TGTGCCTGTGACGCCTTGATACGCGCCGATAAACTCACCTTT.

Only a few counts were recorded for this clone. The TCRdb protein comes from a much larger clone and disagrees with this DNA's translation at residue 13, likely due to a read error; the protein given here is derived from the DNA. This sample also contains other DNA sequences that code for the same CDR3. The V gene is TRDV2, the J gene TRDJ3; 8 bases are a match to TRDD3. This CDR3 has 20 amino acids. Germline values: CDR1 GEAIGNYY, CDR2 EKD. The CDR3 sequence is CACDTAYWGPSSRDTRQMFF. The DNA for the CDR3 is TGTGCCTGTGACACCGCGTACTGGGGGCCGAGCTCCCGGGACACCCGACAGATGTTTTTC.

This clone was detected many times. A much larger clone differs from this one at a single base, so this may be a read error. This sequence joins TRDV2 and TRDJ1; 9 positions agree with TRDD3. V lost 3 bases, J lost 2 bases, and 3 bases stayed unmatched. The CDR3 extends over 14 amino acids. CDR1 and CDR2 from the germline V gene are GEAIGNYY and EKD. DNA for the CDR3: TGTGCCTGTGACTCCCTGGGGGATACCGATAAACTCATCTTT. It encodes CACDSLGDTDKLIF.

Worth noting for this clone: The protein recorded in TCRdb matches a much larger clone and deviates from this DNA's translation at residue 16, suggesting a read error; the protein here is obtained by translating the DNA. The chain joins TRDV2 to TRDJ3; D is perhaps TRDD2 (6 bases). In germline, CDR1 is GEAIGNYY, CDR2 EKD. The CDR3 length is 18 residues. CDR3 region: CACDTGWRSSWDTRQVFF. The CDR3 coding sequence is TGTGCCTGTGACACCGGCTGGCGTTCTTCCTGGGACACCCGACAGGTGTTTTTC.

To note about this clone: The mismatch at residue 8 between this DNA's translation and the TCRdb protein of a much larger clone likely reflects a read error; the protein shown is translated from the DNA. The V gene is TRDV2, the J gene TRDJ3; TRDD3 is a possible D gene (6 bases). The germline gives CDR1 GEAIGNYY, CDR2 EKD. The CDR3 extends over 19 amino acids. The V gene lost 0 bases and the J gene lost 1 base, with 15 bases spanning the gap. DNA of the CDR3: TGTGCCTGTGACACCGTACTGGAGGATACTTCCTGGGACACCCGACAGATGTTTTTC. It codes for CACDTVLEDTSWDTRQMFF.

By share of the sample, this clone is medium-sized. V and J are TRDV2 and TRDJ3; 9 nucleotides align to TRDD3. Unmatched junction bases numbered 0, after V lost 1 base and J lost 0 bases. The CDR3 has 17 residues. Germline V gene data show CDR1 as GEAIGNYY and CDR2 as EKD. Written as DNA, the CDR3 is TGTGCCTGTGACACTGGGGGATACTCCTGGGACACCCGACAGATGTTTTTC. This encodes CACDTGGYSWDTRQMFF.

Concerning this clone itself: The mismatch at residue 3 between this DNA's translation and the TCRdb protein of a much larger clone likely reflects a read error; the protein shown is translated from the DNA. V and J are TRDV2 and TRDJ1; 10 bases line up with TRDD3. The CDR3 runs 18 residues. Germline CDR1 GEAIGNYY, CDR2 EKD. CDR3 sequence: CAYDTAESGGYLGDKLIF. The CDR3 DNA reads TGTGCCTATGACACCGCGGAGAGTGGGGGATACCTGGGCGATAAACTCATCTTT.

This clone is labeled medium-sized. Other DNA sequences from this sample encode an identical CDR3 as well. The chain couples TRDV2 to TRDJ3; D may be TRDD3 (5 bases). Germline CDR1 and CDR2: GEAIGNYY and EKD. V shed 0 bases and J shed 0 bases, with 8 bases lying between them. This CDR3 is 17 amino acids long. CDR3 in amino acids: CACDTVWDSWDTRQMFF. The DNA of the CDR3 is TGTGCCTGTGACACCGTCTGGGACTCCTGGGACACCCGACAGATGTTTTTC.

As for this clone: TCRdb records a much larger clone's protein for this DNA, with a difference at residue 15 that likely arises from a read error; the protein given is the translation of the DNA. CDR3 region: CACDFVLGDTTLTARLFF. The DNA of the CDR3 is TGTGCCTGTGACTTCGTACTGGGGGATACAACTTTGACAGCACGACTCTTCTTT. The chain recombines TRDV2 with TRDJ2, with 12 bases that match TRDD3. The CDR3 is made up of 18 amino acids. Germline V gives CDR1 GEAIGNYY, CDR2 EKD.

Worth noting for this clone: This may come from a read error, since a much larger clone is one base off. This rearrangement joins TRDV3 to TRDJ2; D possibly corresponds to TRDD3 (6 bases). This CDR3 region has 12 residues. The germline V gene has CDR1 TVYSNPD and CDR2 GDNSRS (reference sequence). Here the CDR3 reads CAFRDKTAHLFF. The DNA of the CDR3 is TGTGCCTTTCGGGATAAGACAGCACACCTCTTCTTT.

This clone was found a few times. This may arise from a read error, as a much more abundant clone is one base away. The V gene is TRDV1, the J gene TRDJ1; 12 nucleotides align to TRDD3. The CDR3 has 21 residues. Germline V lookup: CDR1 TSWWSYY, CDR2 QGS. The CDR3 bases are TGTGCTCTTGGGGAAGTTTCCCGTAAGGGGGTAATCTGGGGGATACGGGGGAAACCCATCTTT. Its translation: CALGEVSRKGVIWGIRGKPIF.

With respect to this clone: Possible read error: a much larger clone is one base away. Other DNA sequences of this sample code for an identical CDR3. The chain couples TRDV2 to TRDJ3, with 7 positions matching TRDD3. The CDR3 consists of 19 residues. The germline CDR1 and CDR2 sequences are GEAIGNYY and EKD. The CDR3 DNA reads TGTGCCTGCGACACAAACTGGGGACCTAGCTCCTGGGACACCCGACAGATGTTTTTC. The encoded protein is CACDTNWGPSSWDTRQMFF.

Of note for this clone: TCRdb attributes to this sequence the protein of a much larger clone, which differs from the DNA translation at residue 11; a read error is likely, and the protein displayed is translated from the DNA. The CDR3 region is CALGELTRGGLRPAQLFF. CDR3 DNA sequence: TGTGCTCTTGGGGAACTGACACGTGGAGGGCTACGGCCAGCACAACTCTTCTTT. V and J are TRDV1 and TRDJ2; D not resolved. Germline-derived CDR1 and CDR2 are TSWWSYY and QGS. Trimming removed 0 bases at V and 6 bases at J, with 20 bases between. This CDR3 has 18 residues.

The chain joins TRDV2 to TRDJ3; 8 bases agree with TRDD3. The CDR3 length is 22 residues. V dropped 0 bases and J dropped 0; count of bases not matched to a gene: 15. Germline V gene sequence: CDR1 GEAIGNYY, CDR2 EKD. The CDR3 sequence: CACDTVSGYVASSSWDTRQMFF. For the CDR3, the DNA is TGTGCCTGTGACACCGTATCGGGATACGTGGCGAGCAGCTCCTGGGACACCCGACAGATGTTTTTC.

This clone has only a few counts. With a far larger clone one base away, a read error is the likely cause. This chain joins TRDV2 and TRDJ3; TRDD3 aligns across 7 bases. The V gene's germline CDR1 is GEAIGNYY and CDR2 EKD. The CDR3 extends over 20 amino acids. For the CDR3, the DNA is TGTGCCGGTGACACCGCGTCTCTGGGGGCGAGCTCCTGGGACACCCGACAGATGTTTTTC. This gives the protein CAGDTASLGASSWDTRQMFF.